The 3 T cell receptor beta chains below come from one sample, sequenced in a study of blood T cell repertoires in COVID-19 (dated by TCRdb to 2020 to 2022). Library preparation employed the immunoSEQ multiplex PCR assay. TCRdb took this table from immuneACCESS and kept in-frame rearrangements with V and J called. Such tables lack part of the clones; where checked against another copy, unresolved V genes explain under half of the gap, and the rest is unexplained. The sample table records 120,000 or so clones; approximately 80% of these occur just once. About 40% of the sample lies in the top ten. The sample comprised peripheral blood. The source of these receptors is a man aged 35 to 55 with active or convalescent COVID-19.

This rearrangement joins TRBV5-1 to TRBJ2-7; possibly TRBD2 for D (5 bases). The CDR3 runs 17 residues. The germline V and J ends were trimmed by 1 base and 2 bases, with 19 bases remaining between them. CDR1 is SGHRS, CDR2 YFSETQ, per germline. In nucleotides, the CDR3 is TGCGCCAGCAGCTTGATGTCCCCAAGCGGAGCTACCTACGAGCAGTACTTC. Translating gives CASSLMSPSGATYEQYF.

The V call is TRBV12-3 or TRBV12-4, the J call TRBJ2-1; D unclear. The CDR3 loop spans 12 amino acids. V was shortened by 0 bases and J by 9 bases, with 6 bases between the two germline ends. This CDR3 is CASSLASFEQFF. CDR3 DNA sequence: TGTGCCAGCAGTTTAGCTTCGTTTGAGCAGTTCTTC.

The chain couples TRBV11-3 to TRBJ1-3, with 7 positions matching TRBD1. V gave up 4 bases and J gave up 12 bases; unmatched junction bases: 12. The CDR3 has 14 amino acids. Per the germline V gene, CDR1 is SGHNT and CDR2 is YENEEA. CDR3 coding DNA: TGTGCCAGCAGCTCCCGGGACAGCTGGAAACACATATATTTT. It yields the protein CASSSRDSWKHIYF.